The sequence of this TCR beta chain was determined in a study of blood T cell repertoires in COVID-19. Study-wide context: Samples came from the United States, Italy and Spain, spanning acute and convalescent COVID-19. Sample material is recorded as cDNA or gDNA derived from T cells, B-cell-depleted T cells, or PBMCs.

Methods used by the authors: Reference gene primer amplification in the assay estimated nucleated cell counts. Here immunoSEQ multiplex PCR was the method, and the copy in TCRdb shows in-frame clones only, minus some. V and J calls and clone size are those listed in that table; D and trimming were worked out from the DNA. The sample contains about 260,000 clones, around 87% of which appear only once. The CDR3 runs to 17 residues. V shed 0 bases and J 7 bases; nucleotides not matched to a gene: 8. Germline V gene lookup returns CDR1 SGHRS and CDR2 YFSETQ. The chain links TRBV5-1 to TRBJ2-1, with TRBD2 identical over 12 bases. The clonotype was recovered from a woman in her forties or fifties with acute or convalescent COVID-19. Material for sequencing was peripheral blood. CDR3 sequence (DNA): TGCGCCAGCAGCTTGGCCCGAGGACTAGCGGGAAATAATGAGCAGTTCTTC. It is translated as CASSLARGLAGNNEQFF.